This paragraph reports one T cell receptor beta chain. What it binds is unknown. Trimming took 0 bases from V and 0 from J, leaving 11 bases between them. The CDR3 runs to 16 residues. CDR1 MNHNS and CDR2 SASEGT come from the germline V gene. The data stem from a study of lymphopenia after photon versus proton radiotherapy. Findings of the study overall: Survival link was tested only in deceased patients; proton benefit remains a possibility. Post-nadir diversity loss with photons came from oligoclonal expansion, particularly CD8+ Temra cells. In patients who died, overall survival fell as post-nadir TCR diversity dropped more.

TCRdb's table, derived via immunoSEQ multiplex PCR, lists solely in-frame clones and lacks some. Here the sample spans some 170,000 clones, about nine tenths being singletons. The chain joins TRBV6-1 to TRBJ1-1; maybe TRBD1 (5 bases). The sequence was collected from a man aged 45-65 years with gastric cancer. This specimen consisted of peripheral blood, obtained from a patient treated with photon-based radiotherapy. The CDR3: CASSEAQGTMNTEAFF. CDR3 coding DNA: TGTGCCAGCAGTGAAGCGCAGGGAACGATGAACACTGAAGCTTTCTTT.